This TCR beta chain comes out of a study of shared clonotypes between healthy human individuals (dated by TCRdb to the early 2020s). As for the study more broadly: The cohort included three men and a couple of women between 18 and 49 years of age. Leukapheresis yielded between about 0.94 and 10 billion PBMCs per donor. The study deeply sequenced blood TCR repertoires of five healthy adults to estimate repertoire size and the extent of clonotype sharing between individuals. For each donor, three plates each were used for CD4 naive and CD4 memory, two plates were used for CD8 naive, and one plate was used for CD8 memory. To increase sequencing depth and limit assay-specific biases, different laboratories used diverse techniques to prepare libraries and sequence TCR repertoires. Summary of the overall study and its limitations: Because the study included only a small number of donors, the genetic and exposure-history diversity represented was limited. When a handful of donors were compared, the shared fraction of clonotypes was about 5% for naive CD4, 3.5% for naive CD8, roughly 2.5% for memory CD4, and 0.4% for memory CD8. Based on pairwise subsampling, the degree of clonotype sharing among donors was expected to be affected by sequencing depth. Estimated clonotype richness was generally larger for naive than for memory subsets. Incomplete sequencing was indicated by rarefaction of sorted-subset datasets, despite the large sequencing depth. Compared with non-shared clonotypes, the clonotypes found in all four sorted-subset donors had higher generation probabilities. Sampling was restricted to blood, and TCR repertoires in tissues likely differ from the TCR repertoires found in blood.

For the CD8 naive samples, CD45RO-negative cells were positively selected for CCR7, yielding a CD45RA+CCR7+ population from which TemRA cells were excluded. The donors were healthy, HIV-negative adults with no recently reported acute infections or vaccinations. Every donor was a Caucasian adult living in Nashville, Tennessee, USA. Blood was obtained by leukapheresis, after which PBMCs were separated by Ficoll-Histopaque density gradient centrifugation and cryopreserved in liquid nitrogen vapor phase. Purity and quantity of every magnetically sorted T cell population were checked by analytical flow cytometry. Genomic DNA was isolated from each sorted fraction and quantified by UV absorbance on a Nanodrop 2000c. Comments on this clone: Its cognate antigen has yet to be identified. One base away there is no much larger clone; base qualities are not given.

From the germline V gene, CDR1 is LGHNA and CDR2 is YSLEER. Here V drops 4 bases and J drops 6 bases, and the junction holds 9 bases not matched to any gene. The CDR3 runs 15 amino acids, cysteine and phenylalanine included. Kept here is only the CDR3 DNA, which spans 45 bases and is read in frame from base 1. TCR CDR3 regions were amplified from genomic DNA by multiplex PCR using the deep immunoSEQ assay. Extracted genomic DNA from each cell subset was spread evenly across all wells of several immunoSEQ 96-well plates, with each plate serving as a replicate. Each replicate PCR for sorted subsets received roughly 200 ng genomic DNA, equal to tens of thousands of T cell genomes. Purified libraries were measured with a Qubit 3.0 fluorometer, size-checked on a Bioanalyzer 2100, and measured again with the KAPA Library Quantification kit. Every immunoSEQ 96-well plate was sequenced on a dedicated single-read 150-cycle Illumina NextSeq 550 flow cell. The study's own analysis went as follows. Because the immunoSEQ output included only junctional sequences and no quality scores, the filtering could not be the same as the filtering used for full-length reads. Sequences were annotated with PyIR, a Python wrapper for IgBLAST v1.9, using IMGT germline references to assign V/J genes and CDR3. Reads were filtered out if the reads had weak V/J assignments (E-value above 1e-6), no CDR3, stop codons, out-of-frame junctions, or ambiguous translated residues. V3J clonotypes were defined as sequences sharing the same inferred V gene, J gene, and CDR3 amino acid sequence. Percentage overlap between repertoires was calculated by dividing the number of shared unique clonotypes by the size of the smaller repertoire. Three approaches were used to assess repertoire richness: RTK rarefaction, the Chao1 estimator, and Recon v2.1 estimates of unobserved clonotypes. Generation probabilities for all TCRbeta clonotypes obtained by the gDNA method from a handful of donors were computed using OLGA. In its TCRdb copy, this immuneACCESS table keeps in-frame sequences only and misses some clones. Where compared with another copy, unresolved V genes explain less than half of these, and the others have no known cause. The DNA gave D and trimming, while V, J and clone size come from that table. For this sample there are 1.5 million to 2.5 million clones; roughly 95% appear just once. Roughly 1.2% of the sample is in the top ten clones.

Sequenced material: naive CD8+ T cells sorted from blood. In light of the paper, this sample's cell subset or site label describes: CD45RA+CCR7+. The chain employs TRBV4-3 and TRBJ2-1; TRBD2 matches 7 bases in the middle. This TCR was sampled from a man younger than 35 in good health. The DNA sequence reads TGCGCCAGCAGCCGGACTAGTGGTATACGCAATGAGCAGTTCTTC. This gives the protein CASSRTSGIRNEQFF.